The 10 T cell receptor beta chains reported below all come from one sample, sequenced in a study of blood T cell repertoires in acute mononucleosis. Noted time point: convalescence about 6 months (5-8 months) after acute presentation (visit 7). TCRdb's copy holds only in-frame clones and misses some; the assay was immunoSEQ multiplex PCR. The table includes approximately 870 clones, about 30% detected once. The specimen was EBV YVL epitope tetramer+ CD8+ T cells sorted from PBMCs, collected during convalescence from infectious mononucleosis. Indicated subset: CD8 T cells binding a tetramer with EBV BRLF1 109-117 peptide (YVL-BR). Receptor source: a man between 18 and 35 years old with infectious mononucleosis caused by EBV.

This clone was found a few times. The chain recombines TRBV27 with TRBJ2-1; D gene ambiguous. The length of the CDR3 is 13 residues. Looked up from germline, CDR1 is MNHEY and CDR2 is SMNVEV (reference sequence). The ends were cut back, 6 bases at V and 3 bases at J, with 9 bases in the middle. In DNA, the CDR3 is TGTGCCAGCAGACCGACACTCTACAATGAGCAGTTCTTC. Translating it yields CASRPTLYNEQFF.

In the case of this clone: A read error likely explains this, since a far larger clone differs by one base. This same CDR3 is encoded by further DNA sequences in the sample. The CDR3 region has the DNA TGTGCCAGCAGCACGACTCTCTACAATGAGCAGTTCTTC. Encoded protein: CASSTTLYNEQFF. V gene TRBV27 combines with J gene TRBJ2-1, with D unresolved. Germline V gene sequence: CDR1 MNHEY, CDR2 SMNVEV (reference sequence). The V end was cut by 6 bases, the J end by 3 bases, with 9 bases between. The CDR3 is made up of 13 amino acids.

In regard to this clone: A far larger clone is one base from this, pointing to a likely read error. V and J are TRBV6-5 and TRBJ2-1; TRBD2 matches 9 bases. With V trimmed by 11 bases and J by 2 bases, 7 bases remained unmatched. CDR3 size: 14 residues. The germline V gene encodes CDR1 MNHEY and CDR2 SVGAGI. For the CDR3, the DNA is TGTGCCGGCTATAGCGGGAGCGCCTACAATGAGCAGTTCTTC. The encoded protein is CAGYSGSAYNEQFF.

To note about this clone: Different DNA sequences within this sample yield the same CDR3. The rearrangement uses TRBV29-1 and TRBJ2-1, with 8 bases lining up with TRBD2. V dropped 4 bases and J dropped 6; count of bases not matched to a gene: 11. This CDR3 spans 15 amino acids. The V gene's germline CDR1 is SQVTM and CDR2 ANQGSEA. The CDR3 bases are TGCAGCGTTGGCCTCCTAGCGGGTGAGGCCAATGAGCAGTTCTTC. Protein product: CSVGLLAGEANEQFF.

This clone has at least ten counts. This CDR3 is CASSPLLGSGTEQYF. CDR3 sequence (DNA): TGTGCCAGCAGCCCCCTATTGGGGTCCGGAACCGAGCAGTACTTC. This chain connects TRBV13 to TRBJ2-7; D gene unclear. The CDR3 extends over 15 amino acids. The germline CDR1 and CDR2 sequences are PRHDT and FYEKMQ (reference sequence). Trimming took 5 bases from V and 6 from J, leaving 20 bases between them.

This clone was recorded at least ten times. The chain has TRBV23-1 and TRBJ2-6; D call uncertain. TRBV23-1 is assigned to the ORF class and has an uncertain function. Trimming took 0 bases from V and 4 from J, leaving 16 bases between them. The CDR3 has 18 amino acids. The CDR3 DNA reads TGCGCCAGCAGTCAATCGCCCTTCGTTTTTGAGGGGGCCAACGTCCTGACTTTC. Translation: CASSQSPFVFEGANVLTF.

This clone was recorded a few times. This is likely an artifact of a read error, given a far larger clone one base away. The chain joins TRBV28 to TRBJ2-7; the D gene is possibly TRBD1 (6 bases). The germline V and J ends were trimmed by 7 bases and 6 bases, with 16 bases remaining between them. The CDR3 is 13 residues long. Germline CDR1 MDHEN, CDR2 SYDVKM. CDR3 in DNA: TGTGCCAGCATGGGACACCTTAGCTGCGAGCAGTACTTC. Translated, it gives CASMGHLSCEQYF.

This clone showed up many times. The gene calls are TRBV28 and TRBJ2-3; D is unclear. The germline CDR1 and CDR2 sequences are MDHEN and SYDVKM. V gave up 5 bases and J gave up 9 bases, with 21 bases separating them. The CDR3 covers 15 residues. CDR3 nucleotide sequence: TGTGCCAGCAGTGCCCTACTTGGGTCAGCGTCGACGCAGTATTTT. Its translation is CASSALLGSASTQYF. Using reference TRBV28 and TRBJ2-3 for the parts outside the CDR3, the full variable domain is DVKVTQSSRYLVKRTGEKVFLECVQDMDHENMFWYRQDPGLGLRLIYFSYDVKMKEKGDIPEGYSVSREKKERFSLILESASTNQTSMYLCASSALLGSASTQYFGPGTRLTVL.

This clone is judged medium-sized. CDR3 nucleotides: TGTGCCAGCAGACCCTGGGGAGGGACCGGGGAGCTGTTTTTT. Amino acids: CASRPWGGTGELFF. The J gene is TRBJ2-2, the V gene TRBV13; 7 bases agree with TRBD2. Germline values: CDR1 PRHDT, CDR2 FYEKMQ (reference sequence). After removal of 6 bases from V and 5 bases from J, the junction contained 6 bases not matched to a gene. CDR3 length equals 14 residues.

Within the sample, this clone is large. The same CDR3 can be traced to other DNA sequences in this sample. J is TRBJ2-7 and V is TRBV10-3; TRBD1 is a possible D gene (6 bases). V shed 6 bases and J shed 0 bases, with 12 bases lying between them. Per germline, CDR1 ENHRY and CDR2 SYGVKD. This CDR3 contains 14 residues. The CDR3 coding sequence is TGTGCCATCAGGGCCGGGGACACCTCCTACGAGCAGTACTTC. Translated, it gives CAIRAGDTSYEQYF.